This is a list of T cell receptor beta chains from one sample in a study of control samples from healthy donors and cancer patients. Using immunoSEQ multiplex PCR, the repertoire was profiled, and TCRdb retains in-frame clones only, with some absent. The sample carries about 150,000 clones, 93% recorded once. Sample: blood. These TCRs come from a man aged 50 to 59 in good health. Each CDR3 is given with its conserved first and last residue. Fields, in order: J gene, V gene, clone size, D gene, CDR3 length, CDR3 DNA, CDR3 protein. A D gene is named only where the DNA matches it firmly. Clone sizes are given selectively: once, few, many, or a class where the clone is expanded.

>TRBJ1-1|TRBV7-3|-|-|13
TGTGCCAGCAGCTCCGACAGAAACACTGAAGCTTTCTTT
CASSSDRNTEAFF
>TRBJ2-2|TRBV3-1/TRBV3-2|-|-|15
TGTGCCAGCAGCCAGTACAAATTTAACACCGGGGAGCTGTTTTTT
CASSQYKFNTGELFF
>TRBJ2-1|TRBV6-4|-|TRBD2|18
TGTGCCAGCAGTGACACCGGGACTAGCGGGAGGCTTGACAATGAGCAGTTCTTC
CASSDTGTSGRLDNEQFF
>TRBJ2-5|TRBV19|-|-|12
TGTGCCAGTAGTAAGGGACAAGAGACCCAGTACTTC
CASSKGQETQYF
>TRBJ1-3|TRBV12-2|-|-|14
TGTGCAAGTCGCTGCGACCTCTCTGGAAACACCATATATTTT
CASRCDLSGNTIYF
>TRBJ1-5|TRBV28|once|TRBD1|19
TGTGCCAGTCACTTACAGGGGGCGGGGTGGAAATTAAGCAATCAGCCCCAGCATTTT
CASHLQGAGWKLSNQPQHF
>TRBJ2-3|TRBV15|-|-|15
TGTGCCACCAGCAGAGTTGGGACCCACCGCGATACGCAGTATTTT
CATSRVGTHRDTQYF
>TRBJ1-2|TRBV19|-|TRBD1|15
TGTGCCAGTAGCTACCAGGGGGCGCACAACTATGGCTACACCTTC
CASSYQGAHNYGYTF
>TRBJ1-2|TRBV29-1|-|TRBD1|11
TGCAGCGGAGGACAGGGGTATGGCTACACCTTC
CSGGQGYGYTF
>TRBJ1-5|TRBV29-1|-|-|14
TGCAGCGTTGAGGTGGGCAGGGGAGAGCAGCCCCAGCATTTT
CSVEVGRGEQPQHF
>TRBJ2-1|TRBV3-1/TRBV3-2|-|TRBD2|15
TGTGCCAGCAGCCAAGAACTAGCGGTCGACAATGAGCAGTTCTTC
CASSQELAVDNEQFF
>TRBJ2-3|TRBV21-1|-|-|18
TGTGCCAGCAGCAAAAGAGAAGGGCGGGCGCCTAGCACAGATACGCAGTATTTT
CASSKREGRAPSTDTQYF
>TRBJ1-5|TRBV5-5|-|-|15
TGTGCCAGCAGTCAGGGTCCGAGGAGCAATCAGCCCCAGCATTTT
CASSQGPRSNQPQHF
>TRBJ1-6|TRBV3-1/TRBV3-2|-|TRBD1|14
TGTGCCAGCAGCCCGGGACAGCCAAATTCACCCCTCCACTTT
CASSPGQPNSPLHF
>TRBJ2-6|TRBV18|-|-|19
TGTGCCAGCTCAGCCCCTCTCTCGGGGACAAGCTCTGGGGCCAACGTCCTGACTTTC
CASSAPLSGTSSGANVLTF
>TRBJ2-3|TRBV5-1|-|TRBD1|15
TGCGCCAGCAGCCAGGGACAGGGGGCGAAAGATACGCAGTATTTT
CASSQGQGAKDTQYF
>TRBJ2-7|TRBV11-2|-|-|13
TGTGCCAGCAGCTCCAGGGGAACCTACGAGCAGTACTTC
CASSSRGTYEQYF
>TRBJ1-3|TRBV6-5|-|-|13
TGTGCCAGCAACCCTGGCTCTGGAAACACCATATATTTT
CASNPGSGNTIYF
>TRBJ2-4|TRBV9|-|-|12
TGTGCCAGCAGCCTACAGGGACCCATTCAGTACTTC
CASSLQGPIQYF
>TRBJ2-2|TRBV3-1/TRBV3-2|-|TRBD2|14
TGTGCCAGCAGCCCTCTAGCGGGGAACGGGGAGCTGTTTTTT
CASSPLAGNGELFF
>TRBJ1-1|TRBV2|-|-|11
TGTGCCTGTTCTGAGAACACTGAAGCTTTCTTT
CACSENTEAFF
>TRBJ2-3|TRBV19|-|-|12
TGTGCCAGTAGTAAACTAGCAAATACGCAGTATTTT
CASSKLANTQYF
>TRBJ2-7|TRBV6-5|-|TRBD1|14
TGTGCCACCCAGAACGACAGGGATGACTACGAGCAGTACTTC
CATQNDRDDYEQYF
>TRBJ1-1|TRBV6-4|-|TRBD1|14
TGTGCCAGCAGTGCCGAGGACAGGGGCACTGAAGCTTTCTTT
CASSAEDRGTEAFF
>TRBJ2-3|TRBV10-3|-|TRBD2|16
TGTGCCATCAGTGGACTAGCGGGAGGGGGGACAGATACGCAGTATTTT
CAISGLAGGGTDTQYF
>TRBJ1-1|TRBV19|-|-|12
TGTGCCAGTAGTATATGGAACACTGAAGCTTTCTTT
CASSIWNTEAFF
>TRBJ2-3|TRBV7-3|-|-|17
TGTGCCAGCAGCTTAACGCGGGGTGGCAGTAGCACAGATACGCAGTATTTT
CASSLTRGGSSTDTQYF
>TRBJ1-5|TRBV7-9|few|-|15
TGTGCCAGCAGCTTAGGGGGACTACGGAATCAGCCCCAGCATTTT
CASSLGGLRNQPQHF
>TRBJ1-1|TRBV10-3|-|-|13
TGTGCCATAAATCTGACGGAAACCCCTGAAGCTTTCTTT
CAINLTETPEAFF
>TRBJ2-7|TRBV2|-|-|14
TGTGCCAGTAACAGTCCTAGGACAGAATACGAGCAGTACTTC
CASNSPRTEYEQYF
>TRBJ1-2|TRBV5-1|-|-|13
TGCGCCAGCAGCGTCGACGGCAACTATGGCTACACCTTC
CASSVDGNYGYTF
>TRBJ2-7|TRBV28|-|-|14
TGTGCCAGCAGGCTGGGATACACAGGGCGTGAGCAGTACTTC
CASRLGYTGREQYF
>TRBJ2-7|TRBV11-2|-|TRBD2|15
TGTGCCAGCAGCAGCACTCTAGCGGGCGTTTACGAGCAGTACTTC
CASSSTLAGVYEQYF
>TRBJ2-3|TRBV3-1/TRBV3-2|-|TRBD1|13
TGTGCCAGCAGCAACCAGGGGGCAGATACGCAGTATTTT
CASSNQGADTQYF
>TRBJ2-3|TRBV5-1|-|-|13
TGCGCCAGCAGCTTGGATGGGTCAGATACGCAGTATTTT
CASSLDGSDTQYF
>TRBJ2-3|TRBV11-3|-|TRBD2|13
TGTGCCAGCACCAGCGGGAGTGCAGATACGCAGTATTTT
CASTSGSADTQYF
>TRBJ1-1|TRBV28|once|-|13
TGTGCCAGCAGTTTTTCGGGCCCCCGGGGAGCTTTCTTT
CASSFSGPRGAFF
>TRBJ2-7|TRBV3-1/TRBV3-2|-|-|15
TGTGCCAGCAGCCACCGACTAGGGAGCTCCTACGAGCAGTACTTC
CASSHRLGSSYEQYF
>TRBJ1-2|TRBV2|-|-|12
TGTGCCAGCACGGCAGGCCACTATGGCTACACCTTC
CASTAGHYGYTF
>TRBJ1-4|TRBV30|-|-|11
TGTGCCTGGGCGGTTAAGGAAAAACTGTTTTTT
CAWAVKEKLFF
>TRBJ2-3|TRBV7-9|-|-|13
TGTGCCAGCAGCTTGTTACCCGAAGATACGCAGTATTTT
CASSLLPEDTQYF
>TRBJ2-1|TRBV19|-|TRBD2|16
TGTGCCAGTAGCCTCCAAGGGACTAGCGGCTACAATGAGCAGTTCTTC
CASSLQGTSGYNEQFF
>TRBJ2-5|TRBV25-1|-|-|12
TGTGCCAGCAGTCGGGTTCAAGAGACCCAGTACTTC
CASSRVQETQYF
>TRBJ2-1|TRBV3-1/TRBV3-2|-|-|14
TGTGCCAGCAGCCTTGACCCGGGGACACTTGAGCAGTTCTTC
CASSLDPGTLEQFF
>TRBJ1-2|TRBV7-9|-|-|12
TGTGCCAGCAGCTTAGGGTCCTATGGCTACACCTTC
CASSLGSYGYTF
>TRBJ2-7|TRBV28|once|-|14
TGTGCCAGCAGCGGATCAAGCTTCTCCTACGAGCAGTACTTC
CASSGSSFSYEQYF
>TRBJ2-3|TRBV19|-|-|14
TGTGCCAGTAGTAAAGGGGTTACGGAAGATACGCAGTATTTT
CASSKGVTEDTQYF
>TRBJ1-1|TRBV7-9|-|-|14
TGTGCCAGCAGCTTAGCGGAGGCCTCCACTGAAGCTTTCTTT
CASSLAEASTEAFF
>TRBJ2-3|TRBV5-6|-|-|17
TGTGCCAGCAGCTTGGATCTCAGGGTAATGTTAACAGATACGCAGTATTTT
CASSLDLRVMLTDTQYF
>TRBJ2-1|TRBV19|-|TRBD2|14
TGTGCCAGTAGTATAGGGCTAGCGGTACATGAGCAGTTCTTC
CASSIGLAVHEQFF
>TRBJ2-5|TRBV6-2/TRBV6-3|-|TRBD2|16
TGTGCCAGCAGTTACTCGAGGTTAGCGGGATCAGAGACCCAGTACTTC
CASSYSRLAGSETQYF
>TRBJ2-5|TRBV2|-|-|15
TGTGCCAGCAGAGGGACTCGCGGTGGAAAAGAGACCCAGTACTTC
CASRGTRGGKETQYF